These 27 T cell receptor beta chains share one sample of origin, sequenced in a study of T cell repertoires in cytomegalovirus infection. TCRdb re-derived calls from the reads in MiXCR, one entry per CDR3 protein. This repertoire shows about 300,000 distinct CDR3 sequences, 8% to 10% found once; its top ten account for around 2.4%. Sequenced sample: PBMCs. These receptors were taken from a human donor in good health (CMV status not recorded). Some clones in this sample may be carry-over from other donors' samples.

This clonotype has a count of ten or more. Sequence at one end of the junction differs from germline and may be a read error. J is TRBJ2-5 and V is TRBV12-3 or TRBV12-4; 8 nucleotides match TRBD1. This CDR3 contains 16 residues. The CDR3 DNA is TGTGCCAGCAGTCCCCCGGGACAGGTCGTTGAGGAGAACCAGTACTTC. Residues: CASSPPGQVVEENQYF.

The V call is TRBV19, the J call TRBJ1-3, with 7 bases fitting TRBD1. With 8 bases clipped from V and 4 bases from J, the junction kept 5 bases outside the gene matches. Germline V lookup: CDR1 LNHDA, CDR2 SQIVND (reference sequence). This CDR3 contains 13 residues. Here the CDR3 DNA reads TGTGCCAGTTTCACAGGGGACGGAAACACCATATATTTT. Amino acids: CASFTGDGNTIYF.

This clonotype was counted ten times or more. The chain links TRBV4-1 to TRBJ2-2, with 10 bases matching TRBD1. This CDR3 spans 15 amino acids. Germline loops: CDR1 MGHRA, CDR2 YSYEKL. Unmatched junction bases numbered 6, after V lost 5 bases and J lost 6 bases. CDR3 region: CASSDRDRGSGELFF. CDR3 DNA sequence: TGCGCCAGCAGCGACCGGGACAGGGGCTCCGGGGAGCTGTTTTTT.

The chain joins TRBV6-5 to TRBJ1-1; a possible D gene is TRBD1 (6 bases). Trimming left V 2 bases short and J 7 bases short, with 11 bases between. Germline V gene data show CDR1 as MNHEY and CDR2 as SVGAGI. The CDR3 totals 13 residues. The CDR3 region is CASSYRETGEAFF. In DNA form, the CDR3 reads TGTGCCAGCAGTTACAGGGAGACAGGTGAAGCTTTCTTT.

The chain recombines TRBV28 with TRBJ2-7; 7 nucleotides line up with TRBD1. The trim removed 3 bases at V and 3 bases at J, leaving 5 bases unmatched. Germline V gives CDR1 MDHEN, CDR2 SYDVKM. This CDR3 is 14 amino acids long. The CDR3 DNA sequence: TGTGCCAGCAGTTTCGGGGACAGTTTCTACGAGCAGTACGTC. Protein: CASSFGDSFYEQYV.

The table lists this clonotype with many counts. This chain connects TRBV7-2 to TRBJ1-5; D possibly corresponds to TRBD1 (5 bases). Germline V gene sequence: CDR1 SGHTA, CDR2 FQGNSA. V lost 5 bases to trimming and J lost 1 base, with 12 bases between them. The CDR3 is 15 residues long. The CDR3 bases are TGTGCCAGCAGCCCACAGGAAGGGAGCAATCAGCCCCAGCATTTT. This sequence encodes CASSPQEGSNQPQHF.

Ten or more counts support this clonotype. The chain carries TRBV28 and TRBJ1-4; D is unresolved. Per germline, CDR1 MDHEN and CDR2 SYDVKM. V lost 2 bases to trimming and J lost 10 bases, with 23 bases between them. The length of the CDR3 is 17 residues. In DNA form, the CDR3 reads TGTGCCAGCAGTTTACACGCAGGAGGCGTTTTATCGGGAAAACTGTTTTTT. Encoded protein: CASSLHAGGVLSGKLFF.

At least ten counts were recorded for this clonotype. This chain links TRBV6-2 or TRBV6-3 with TRBJ1-1; a possible D gene is TRBD1 (6 bases). There are 18 residues in the CDR3. CDR1 is MNHEY and CDR2 is SVGEGT in the germline V gene. Trimming removed 7 bases from V and 0 bases from J, with 24 bases in between. DNA of the CDR3: TGTGCCAGCACCTCCGGAGGGGGGCCTCCCAGAATGAACACTGAAGCTTTCTTT. Residues: CASTSGGGPPRMNTEAFF.

This clonotype has at least ten counts. The rearrangement links TRBV20-1 to TRBJ2-3; D is undetermined. Germline values: CDR1 DFQATT, CDR2 SNEGSKA (reference sequence). The CDR3 sequence is 15 residues long. V lost 3 bases, J lost 0 bases, and 13 bases lay in between. CDR3 loop: CSARDAVTSTDTQYF. Here the CDR3 DNA reads TGCAGTGCTAGGGATGCAGTTACTAGCACAGATACGCAGTATTTT.

This clonotype has at least ten counts. The V gene is TRBV28, the J gene TRBJ2-1; D may be TRBD1 (5 bases). The length of the CDR3 is 15 residues. CDR1 MDHEN and CDR2 SYDVKM come from the germline V gene. V was cut by 4 bases and J by 0 bases, with 10 bases left in between. CDR3: CASSSGFSSYNEQFF. CDR3 DNA sequence: TGTGCCAGCAGTTCAGGGTTTAGCTCCTACAATGAGCAGTTCTTC.

This clonotype has ten or more counts. The chain joins TRBV27 to TRBJ2-1; D remains ambiguous. V lost 5 bases and J 4 bases, leaving 9 bases between the germline ends. CDR3 size: 13 residues. Germline V gene lookup returns CDR1 MNHEY and CDR2 SMNVEV (reference sequence). The DNA of the CDR3 is TGTGCCAGCAGTCTTAGCCCATACAATGAGCAGTTCTTC. Translation gives CASSLSPYNEQFF.

This sequence joins TRBV5-1 and TRBJ1-1, with 7 bases aligning to TRBD1. Germline V lookup: CDR1 SGHRS, CDR2 YFSETQ. Trimming took 0 bases from V and 7 from J; bases not matched to a gene: 15. The CDR3 has 17 amino acids. The DNA of the CDR3 is TGCGCCAGCAGCTTGGGAAGAGGACAGGCCCAGAAAGGTGAAGCTTTCTTT. Its protein is CASSLGRGQAQKGEAFF. Full variable domain (missing parts from reference TRBV5-1 and TRBJ1-1): KAGVTQTPRYLIKTRGQQVTLSCSPISGHRSVSWYQQTPGQGLQFLFEYFSETQRNKGNFPGRFSGRQFSNSRSEMNVSTLELGDSALYLCASSLGRGQAQKGEAFFGQGTRLTVV.

This clonotype was observed at least ten times. The rearrangement uses TRBV28 and TRBJ1-1, with 9 bases lining up with TRBD1. J gave up 7 bases and V 5 bases, and 5 bases lay outside the gene matches. This CDR3 has 13 amino acids. Germline V CDR1 and CDR2: MDHEN, SYDVKM. The CDR3 here is CASSATGGIEAFF. CDR3 DNA: TGTGCCAGCAGTGCCACAGGGGGCATTGAAGCTTTCTTT.

As for this clonotype: Sequence at one end of the junction differs from germline and may be a read error. This chain joins TRBV27 and TRBJ1-5; D is unresolved. The CDR3 runs 14 residues. Germline V CDR1 and CDR2: MNHEY, SMNVEV (reference sequence). The CDR3, as DNA: TGTGCCAGCAGCCCAGGCCCCTTGAATCGGCCCCAGCATTTT. Protein: CASSPGPLNRPQHF.

This clonotype was picked up many times. V and J are TRBV20-1 and TRBJ1-2; no clear D. This CDR3 is 13 amino acids long. The germline V gene has CDR1 DFQATT and CDR2 SNEGSKA (reference sequence). V lost 3 bases, J lost 4 bases, and 12 bases lay in between. CDR3: CSARNVTTYGYTF. DNA for the CDR3: TGCAGTGCTAGGAACGTTACTACCTATGGCTACACCTTC.

This clonotype has at least ten counts. V and J are TRBV28 and TRBJ2-3; D call uncertain. From germline, CDR1 is MDHEN and CDR2 SYDVKM. This CDR3 contains 10 residues. V was clipped by 10 bases and J by 7 bases, with 9 bases between them. CDR3 in amino acids: CAILGNTQYF. The CDR3, as DNA: TGTGCCATTCTGGGAAATACGCAGTATTTT.

In this sample, this clonotype turned up many times. The CDR3 region is CASAQRGSEQYV. The CDR3 DNA follows: TGTGCCTCTGCCCAGCGGGGGAGCGAGCAGTACGTC. This chain joins TRBV7-2 and TRBJ2-7; 8 bases line up with TRBD2. The trim removed 11 bases at V and 6 bases at J, leaving 9 bases unmatched. The CDR3 totals 12 residues. Germline V CDR1 and CDR2: SGHTA, FQGNSA.

This clonotype was seen many times. V gene TRBV20-1 combines with J gene TRBJ2-2, with 7 bases that match TRBD1. The CDR3 is 14 amino acids. V shed 2 bases, J shed 1 base, and the junction held 1 base outside the gene matches. Germline V CDR1 and CDR2: DFQATT, SNEGSKA (reference sequence). The CDR3 sequence is CSARRTGNTGELFF. The CDR3 coding sequence is TGCAGTGCTAGAAGGACAGGGAACACCGGGGAGCTGTTTTTT.

This clonotype was observed many times. The gene calls are TRBV7-2 and TRBJ2-1, with D tentatively TRBD1 or TRBD2 (5 bases each). Trimming left V 1 base short and J 10 bases short, with 11 bases between. Germline CDR1 reads SGHTA; CDR2 reads FQGNSA. This CDR3 is built from 13 residues. The CDR3, as DNA: TGTGCCAGCAGCTTAGTTGGGGGAAAAGAGCAGTTCTTC. It encodes CASSLVGGKEQFF.

This clonotype was observed many times. The rearrangement uses TRBV20-1 and TRBJ1-5, with a weak D call TRBD1 (5 bases). V was cut by 6 bases and J by 3 bases, with 12 bases left in between. Germline V lookup: CDR1 DFQATT, CDR2 SNEGSKA (reference sequence). The CDR3 has 13 residues. The CDR3 protein is CSAPWDHNQPQHF. CDR3 in DNA: TGCAGTGCCCCGTGGGACCACAATCAGCCCCAGCATTTT.

The table lists this clonotype with a few counts. The junction departs from the called germline gene at one end, perhaps through a read error. CDR3 protein: CASSQDLVSGRLAF. CDR3 nucleotide sequence: TGTGCCAGCAGCCAAGATCTTGTGTCAGGCCGACTCGCCTTC. This chain joins TRBV3-1 and TRBJ1-2, with D uncertain. This CDR3 is 14 amino acids long. Germline CDR1 and CDR2: LGHDT and YNNKEL (reference sequence).

The rearrangement links TRBV28 to TRBJ2-3; 7 bases align to TRBD1. Losses at the gene ends were 10 bases for V and 0 bases for J; bases not matched to a gene: 7. Germline V gives CDR1 MDHEN, CDR2 SYDVKM. The CDR3 consists of 14 residues. CDR3 sequence: CATSGTASTDTQYF. The CDR3 DNA sequence: TGTGCCACTTCCGGGACAGCGAGCACAGATACGCAGTATTTT.

The chain has TRBV29-1 and TRBJ1-2; D ambiguous. This CDR3 is built from 11 residues. Per germline, CDR1 SQVTM and CDR2 ANQGSEA. Trimming shortened V by 0 bases and J by 3 bases, and 2 bases separated the two germline ends. The CDR3 protein is CSVEEDYGYTF. CDR3 DNA sequence: TGCAGCGTTGAAGAAGACTATGGCTACACCTTC.

With respect to this clonotype: A read error may be the cause here, since a much bigger clone is one base away. This chain uses TRBV6-5 with TRBJ2-5, with D uncertain. V lost 2 bases and J lost 4, with 5 bases in between. The CDR3 sequence is 12 residues long. In germline, CDR1 is MNHEY, CDR2 SVGAGI. CDR3 protein: CASSYAGETQYF. CDR3 bases: TGTGCCAGCAGTTACGCCGGAGAGACCCAGTACTTC.

This clonotype was seen at least ten times. The CDR3 coding sequence is TGTGCCAGCAGCCGAAGCGCGACTTTCTATGGCTACACCTTC. This translates into CASSRSATFYGYTF. This chain joins TRBV7-2 and TRBJ1-2; D unclear. Germline CDR1 SGHTA, CDR2 FQGNSA. The V gene lost 5 bases and the J gene lost 4 bases, with 14 bases spanning the gap. The CDR3 is made up of 14 amino acids.

J is TRBJ2-5 and V is TRBV5-6; the D gene is possibly TRBD2 (6 bases). The CDR3 runs 11 residues. The V gene's germline CDR1 is SGHDT and CDR2 YYEEEE. V lost 4 bases, J lost 13 bases, and 14 bases lay in between. Here the CDR3 reads CASSSSGRTYF. The CDR3, as DNA: TGTGCCAGCAGCAGCAGCGGGCGTACGTACTTC.

This clonotype showed up many times. The chain recombines TRBV7-2 with TRBJ1-5; no firm D call. This CDR3 has 15 residues. With 5 bases removed from V and 0 bases from J, the gap between germline ends came to 11 bases. The germline V gene has CDR1 SGHTA and CDR2 FQGNSA. The CDR3 here is CASSPGPYSNQPQHF. DNA for the CDR3: TGTGCCAGCAGCCCCGGACCCTATAGCAATCAGCCCCAGCATTTT.